This T cell receptor beta chain appears in the sequencing data of a study of CD8+CD57+ T cells in acquired aplastic anemia. Background on the study: Mean DNA quantity obtained from sorted CD4+ and CD8+ cells was about 3 ug.

Findings and limits, study-wide: Patients and controls shared over 25 CD8+ CDR3 sequences, highly expressed in patients. For CD8+ Simpson's diversity, patients and controls showed no significant difference.

The template used for profiling TCR beta VDJ and CDR3 was genomic DNA. TCRdb re-analysed the reads in MiXCR, keeping a single row per CDR3 protein. This repertoire shows about 180,000 distinct CDR3 sequences, about 47% found once; its top ten account for under 3%. CDR1 and CDR2 (germline): LGHNA, YSLEER. V lost 1 base and J lost 7; bases outside the gene matches: 11. CDR3 size: 17 residues. As for this clonotype: Its antigen is currently unknown.

This sequence originates from a human donor in good health. The chain employs TRBV4-3 and TRBJ2-3; TRBD2 matches at 10 bases. What was sequenced was sorted CD4+, CD8+, or CD8+CD57+ T cells (not recorded which) from PBMCs. CDR3 sequence: CASSQGLASGRGYTQYF. The CDR3 nucleotides read TGCGCCAGCAGCCAAGGGTTGGCTAGCGGGAGAGGTTATACGCAGTATTTT.